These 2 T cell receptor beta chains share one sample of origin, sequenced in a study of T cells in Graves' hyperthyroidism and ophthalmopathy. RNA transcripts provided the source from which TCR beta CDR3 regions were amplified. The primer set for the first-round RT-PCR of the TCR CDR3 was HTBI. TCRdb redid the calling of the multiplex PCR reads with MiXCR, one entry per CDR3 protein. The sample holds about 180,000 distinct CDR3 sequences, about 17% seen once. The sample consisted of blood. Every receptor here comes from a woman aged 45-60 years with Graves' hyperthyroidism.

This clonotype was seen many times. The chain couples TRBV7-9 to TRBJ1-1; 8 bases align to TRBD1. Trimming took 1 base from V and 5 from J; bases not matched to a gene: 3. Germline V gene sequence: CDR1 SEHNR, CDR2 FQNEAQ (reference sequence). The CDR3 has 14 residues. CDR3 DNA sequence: TGTGCCAGCAGCTTAGAACGGACAGGGACTGAAGCTTTCTTT. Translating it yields CASSLERTGTEAFF.

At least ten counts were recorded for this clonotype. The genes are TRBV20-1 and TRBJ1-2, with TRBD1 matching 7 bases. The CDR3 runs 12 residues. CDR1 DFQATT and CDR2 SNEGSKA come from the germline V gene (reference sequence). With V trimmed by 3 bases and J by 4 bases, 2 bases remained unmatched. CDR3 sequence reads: CSARTGTYGYTF. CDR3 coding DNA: TGCAGTGCTAGGACAGGGACCTATGGCTACACCTTC.